This TCR beta chain was documented in a study of blood T cell repertoires in COVID-19. Study-level information: The United States, Italy and Spain supplied acute and convalescent COVID-19 samples. PBMCs, B-cell-depleted T cells, or T cells provided the cDNA or gDNA that made up the material.

Trimming removed 8 bases at V and 1 base at J, with 17 bases between. The CDR3 extends over 15 amino acids. Germline CDR1 reads MNHEY; CDR2 reads SVGAGI. As originally analysed: Amplification with reference gene primers provided the estimates of nucleated cell counts. The data were produced by immunoSEQ multiplex PCR, yet TCRdb's version contains in-frame clones alone and is incomplete. V, J and clone size are those of that table, while D and trimming were read from the DNA. This repertoire shows under 200,000 clones, 76% found once; its top ten account for roughly 3.7%. The sequenced material came from peripheral blood. The source of this sequence is a woman older than 75 with acute or convalescent COVID-19. This sequence joins TRBV6-5 and TRBJ1-1; D is perhaps TRBD1 (5 bases). The CDR3 loop reads CASRDPGGENTEAFF. In nucleotides, the CDR3 is TGTGCCAGCCGGGACCCTGGGGGGGAGAACACTGAAGCTTTCTTT.